A single sample gave rise to the 4 T cell receptor beta chains below, sequenced in a study of blood T cell repertoires in COVID-19. Method: immunoSEQ multiplex PCR; TCRdb's copy keeps in-frame clones and lacks some. The sample has about 110,000 clones, about 90% seen once; the top ten hold under 2.5%. Sequenced input: peripheral blood. These receptors originate from a human donor in a cohort sampled during active COVID-19.

The chain recombines TRBV15 with TRBJ2-7; 7 nucleotides match TRBD1. The J segment lost 2 bases and the V segment lost 5 bases, leaving 6 bases of the junction unmatched. The CDR3 covers 14 residues. Per the germline V gene, CDR1 is LNHNV and CDR2 is YYDKDF (reference sequence). The chain's CDR3 is CATSPRDSPYEQYF. For the CDR3, the DNA is TGTGCCACCAGCCCCCGGGACAGTCCCTACGAGCAGTACTTC. Based on the CDR3 plus reference TRBV15 and TRBJ2-7, the full variable domain is DAMVIQNPRYQVTQFGKPVTLSCSQTLNHNVMYWYQQKSSQAPKLLFHYYDKDFNNEADTPDNFQSRRPNTSFCFLDIRSPGLGDTAMYLCATSPRDSPYEQYFGPGTRLTVT.

The rearrangement joins TRBV5-1 to TRBJ2-6; D is perhaps TRBD1 (5 bases). CDR1 SGHRS and CDR2 YFSETQ come from the germline V gene. Trimming cost V 4 bases and J 3 bases, with 11 bases left between them. This CDR3 comprises 15 residues. CDR3 DNA sequence: TGCGCCAGCAGCCTGACAGTCTTTGGGGCCAACGTCCTGACTTTC. Its translation is CASSLTVFGANVLTF.

The chain uses TRBV3-1 (or the pseudogene TRBV3-2) and TRBJ1-4, with 8 bases matching TRBD1. This CDR3 has 16 residues. The V segment lost 0 bases and the J segment 6 bases; nucleotides outside the gene matches: 6. Germline CDR1 is LGHDT and CDR2 is YNNKEL (reference sequence). This CDR3 is CASSQDQYRGYEKLFF. The DNA of the CDR3 is TGTGCCAGCAGCCAAGATCAGTACAGGGGGTATGAAAAACTGTTTTTT.

The rearrangement links TRBV29-1 to TRBJ1-1, with no clear D. The ends were cut back, 3 bases at V and 8 bases at J, with 13 bases in the middle. From germline, CDR1 is SQVTM and CDR2 ANQGSEA. This CDR3 comprises 12 residues. The CDR3 sequence is CSVEYSKLEAFF. The CDR3 nucleotides are TGCAGCGTTGAGTACAGCAAGTTGGAAGCTTTCTTT.